One T cell receptor (beta chain) is described in this entry. This CDR3 is 12 amino acids long. Germline assignment: CDR1 SGHAT and CDR2 FQNNGV. The V end was cut by 3 bases, the J end by 6 bases, with 9 bases between. This specimen comes from a study of CD8+CD57+ T cells in acquired aplastic anemia. Patients picked for sequencing had shown CD8+CD57+ cell expansion detected by flow cytometry. Genomic DNA acted as the template from which TCR beta VDJ combination and CDR3 sequence profiling were carried out. TCRdb independently ran MiXCR on the reads; one entry per CDR3 protein. The repertoire consists of about 180,000 distinct CDR3 sequences, with about three fifths occurring once and the leading ten covering about 44%.

This sequence was found in a human donor with aplastic anemia. The sample comprised sorted CD4+, CD8+, or CD8+CD57+ T cells (not recorded which) from PBMCs. The chain recombines TRBV11-2 with TRBJ2-7; the D gene could be TRBD1 or TRBD2 (5 bases each). CDR3 loop: CASSFMGVEQYF. The CDR3 nucleotides are TGTGCCAGCAGCTTCATGGGGGTCGAGCAGTACTTC. Looking up the rest from reference TRBV11-2 and TRBJ2-7 gives the full variable domain: EAGVAQSPRYKIIEKRQSVAFWCNPISGHATLYWYQQILGQGPKLLIQFQNNGVVDDSQLPKDRFSAERLKGVDSTLKIQPAKLEDSAVYLCASSFMGVEQYFGPGTRLTVT.